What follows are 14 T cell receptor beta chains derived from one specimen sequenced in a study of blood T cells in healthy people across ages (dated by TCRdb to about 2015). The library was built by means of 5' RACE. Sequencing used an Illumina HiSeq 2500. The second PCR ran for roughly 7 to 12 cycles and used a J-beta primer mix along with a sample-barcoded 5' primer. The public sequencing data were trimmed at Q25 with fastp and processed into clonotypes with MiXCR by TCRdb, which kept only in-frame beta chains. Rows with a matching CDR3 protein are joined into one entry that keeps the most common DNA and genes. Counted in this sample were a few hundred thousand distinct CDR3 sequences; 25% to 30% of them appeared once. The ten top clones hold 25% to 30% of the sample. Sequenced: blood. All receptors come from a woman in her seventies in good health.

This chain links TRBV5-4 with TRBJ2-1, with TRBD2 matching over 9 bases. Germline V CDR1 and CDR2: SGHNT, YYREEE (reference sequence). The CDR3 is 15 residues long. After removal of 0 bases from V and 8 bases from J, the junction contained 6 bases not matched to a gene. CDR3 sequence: CASSLGGSGGYEQFF. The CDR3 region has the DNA TGTGCCAGCAGCTTGGGGGGTAGCGGGGGATATGAGCAGTTCTTC.

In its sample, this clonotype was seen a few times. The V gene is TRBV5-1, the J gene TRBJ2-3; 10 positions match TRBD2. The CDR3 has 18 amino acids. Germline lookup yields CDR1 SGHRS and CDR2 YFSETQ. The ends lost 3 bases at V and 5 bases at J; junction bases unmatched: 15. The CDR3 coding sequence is TGCGCCAGCAGCTCTGATAAAGCGGGAGGGCCGATAGGAGATACGCAGTATTTT. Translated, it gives CASSSDKAGGPIGDTQYF.

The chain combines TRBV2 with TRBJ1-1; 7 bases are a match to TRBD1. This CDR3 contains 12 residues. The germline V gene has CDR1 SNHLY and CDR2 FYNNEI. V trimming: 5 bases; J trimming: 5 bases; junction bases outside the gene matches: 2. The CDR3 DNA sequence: TGTGCCAGCAGTAACAGGGGTACTGAAGCTTTCTTT. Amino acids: CASSNRGTEAFF.

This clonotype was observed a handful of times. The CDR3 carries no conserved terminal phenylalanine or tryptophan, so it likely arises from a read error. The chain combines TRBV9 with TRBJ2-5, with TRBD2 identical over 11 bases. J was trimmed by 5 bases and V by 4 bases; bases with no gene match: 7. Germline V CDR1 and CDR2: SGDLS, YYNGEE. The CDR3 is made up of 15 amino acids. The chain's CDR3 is CASSSRASGGETQYS. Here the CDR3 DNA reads TGTGCCAGCAGCAGCAGGGCTAGCGGGGGGGAGACCCAGTACTCC.

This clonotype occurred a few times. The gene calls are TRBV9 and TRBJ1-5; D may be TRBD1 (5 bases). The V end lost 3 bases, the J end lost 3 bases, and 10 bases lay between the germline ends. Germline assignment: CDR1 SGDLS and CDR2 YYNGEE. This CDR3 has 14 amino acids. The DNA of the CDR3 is TGTGCCAGCAGCGATGGACACGTCAATCAGCCCCAGCATTTT. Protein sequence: CASSDGHVNQPQHF.

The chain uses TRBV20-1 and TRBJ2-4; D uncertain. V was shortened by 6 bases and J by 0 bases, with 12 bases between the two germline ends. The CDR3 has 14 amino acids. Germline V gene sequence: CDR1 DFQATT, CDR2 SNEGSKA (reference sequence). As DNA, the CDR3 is TGCAGTGCGCTATCGCTTCTAGCCAAAAACATTCAGTACTTC. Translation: CSALSLLAKNIQYF.

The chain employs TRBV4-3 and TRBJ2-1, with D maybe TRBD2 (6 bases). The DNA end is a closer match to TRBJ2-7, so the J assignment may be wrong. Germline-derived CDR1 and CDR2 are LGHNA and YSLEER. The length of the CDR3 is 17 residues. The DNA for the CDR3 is TGCGCCAGCAGCCAAGTGGCCGGCGGGATCCCCTCCTACGAGCAGTACTTC. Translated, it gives CASSQVAGGIPSYEQYF.

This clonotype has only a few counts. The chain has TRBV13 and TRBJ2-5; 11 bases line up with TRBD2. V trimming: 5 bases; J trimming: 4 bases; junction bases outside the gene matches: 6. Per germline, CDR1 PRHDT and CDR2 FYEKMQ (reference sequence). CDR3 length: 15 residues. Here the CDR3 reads CASSPTSGSSETQYF. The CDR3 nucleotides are TGTGCCAGCAGCCCAACTAGCGGGAGCTCAGAGACCCAGTACTTC.

CDR3 loop: CASSFTATYEQYF. The CDR3 DNA sequence: TGTGCCAGCAGCTTCACAGCAACCTACGAGCAGTACTTC. V gene TRBV7-2 combines with J gene TRBJ2-7; D unclear. V was clipped by 3 bases and J by 2 bases, with 8 bases between them. Germline CDR1 and CDR2: SGHTA and FQGNSA. The CDR3 spans 13 residues.

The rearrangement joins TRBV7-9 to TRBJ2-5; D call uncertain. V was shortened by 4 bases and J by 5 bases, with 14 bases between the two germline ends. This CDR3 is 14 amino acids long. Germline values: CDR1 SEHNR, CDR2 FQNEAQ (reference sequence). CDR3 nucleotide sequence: TGTGCCAGCAGCTCCAAGGGCTACGGGGAGACCCAGTACTTC. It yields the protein CASSSKGYGETQYF.

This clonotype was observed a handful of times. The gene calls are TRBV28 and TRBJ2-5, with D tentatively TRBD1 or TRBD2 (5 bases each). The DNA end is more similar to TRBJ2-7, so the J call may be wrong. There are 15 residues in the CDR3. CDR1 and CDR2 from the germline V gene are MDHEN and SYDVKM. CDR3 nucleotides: TGTGCCAGCAGATTGGGACCCCGGAGCTCCTACGAGCAGTACTTC. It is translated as CASRLGPRSSYEQYF.

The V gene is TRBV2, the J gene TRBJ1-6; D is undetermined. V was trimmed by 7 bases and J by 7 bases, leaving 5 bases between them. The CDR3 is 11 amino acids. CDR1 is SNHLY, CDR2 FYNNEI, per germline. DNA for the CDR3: TGTGCCAGCACTGCGAATTCACCCCTCCACTTT. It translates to CASTANSPLHF.

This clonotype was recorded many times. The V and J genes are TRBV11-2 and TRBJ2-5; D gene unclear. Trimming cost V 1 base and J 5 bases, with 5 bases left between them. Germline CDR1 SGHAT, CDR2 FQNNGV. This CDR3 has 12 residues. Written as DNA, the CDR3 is TGTGCCAGCAGCTTAGGATGGGAGACCCAGTACTTC. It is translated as CASSLGWETQYF.

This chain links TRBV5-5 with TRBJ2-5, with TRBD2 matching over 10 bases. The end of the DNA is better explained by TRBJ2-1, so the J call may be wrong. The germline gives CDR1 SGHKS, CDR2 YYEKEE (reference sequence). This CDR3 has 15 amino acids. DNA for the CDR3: TGTGCCAGCAGCTTGGCAGCGGGAGGGTACAATGAGCAGTTCTTC. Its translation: CASSLAAGGYNEQFF.